The 19 T cell receptor beta chains listed next were all sequenced from one sample in a study of OX40 agonist ivuxolimab in advanced cancers. Library creation used the immunoSEQ multiplex PCR assay. Sourced from immuneACCESS, this table was stored by TCRdb with only in-frame sequences that have V and J called. A share of the clones is absent; for the studies checked, an unresolved V gene accounts for under half, and the remainder has no known explanation. Across this sample there are 9,500 to 12,000 clones, with around four fifths seen only once. Jointly, the top ten make up just under 9.5% of the sample. The specimen was CD4+ or CD8+ T cells sorted from blood, collected in a trial of the OX40 agonist ivuxolimab. The receptor source for this set is an adult with an advanced solid tumor such as melanoma, head and neck, liver or kidney cancer.

This clone was recorded a few times. This chain joins TRBV5-1 and TRBJ1-1; unclear D gene. This CDR3 is built from 12 residues. CDR1 and CDR2 from the germline V gene are SGHRS and YFSETQ. Trimming left V 0 bases short and J 7 bases short, with 7 bases between. The CDR3 coding sequence is TGCGCCAGCAGCTTGGGCTCACTTGAAGCTTTCTTT. Protein product: CASSLGSLEAFF.

The genes are TRBV11-2 and TRBJ2-7; 10 bases line up with TRBD1. Germline CDR1 reads SGHAT; CDR2 reads FQNNGV. The length of the CDR3 is 15 residues. V dropped 5 bases and J dropped 5; count of bases not matched to a gene: 9. The DNA of the CDR3 is TGTGCCAGCAGCCCCGGGGACAGGGGATTCGACGAGCAGTACTTC. Translation gives CASSPGDRGFDEQYF.

By its share, this clone is medium-sized. This chain links TRBV6-1 with TRBJ1-2; no clear D gene. The CDR3 covers 14 residues. The germline gives CDR1 MNHNS, CDR2 SASEGT. V shed 2 bases and J shed 5 bases, with 12 bases lying between them. The chain's CDR3 is CASSEFDAGYGYTF. CDR3 in DNA: TGTGCCAGCAGTGAATTTGATGCGGGGTATGGCTACACCTTC.

The V call is TRBV6-6, the J call TRBJ2-5; D uncertain. CDR1 is MNHNY, CDR2 SVGAGI, per germline (reference sequence). This CDR3 spans 14 amino acids. V lost 0 bases and J 5 bases, leaving 10 bases between the germline ends. The CDR3 region has the DNA TGTGCCAGCAGTTACTCAGCCCTGGCGGAGACCCAGTACTTC. Translated: CASSYSALAETQYF.

There are a few counts of this clone. V is TRBV19 and J is TRBJ1-1, with TRBD1 matching 7 bases. Germline CDR1 reads LNHDA; CDR2 reads SQIVND (reference sequence). V shed 7 bases, J shed 4 bases, and the junction held 9 bases outside the gene matches. The CDR3 length is 14 residues. The DNA of the CDR3 is TGTGCCAGTAACCAGGGGGGACGGGGCACTGAAGCTTTCTTT. Translating it yields CASNQGGRGTEAFF.

The CDR3 sequence is CASSLQEDTTSLHF. The CDR3 DNA reads as TGTGCCAGCAGCTTACAAGAGGACACCACATCCCTCCACTTT. The chain has TRBV7-3 and TRBJ1-6; the D gene is possibly TRBD1 (5 bases). This CDR3 is 14 amino acids long. Germline V lookup: CDR1 SGHTA, CDR2 FQGTGA. Trimming cost V 2 bases and J 14 bases, with 16 bases left between them.

The rearrangement joins TRBV7-9 to TRBJ2-7; 12 nucleotides line up with TRBD2. Germline V gene data show CDR1 as SEHNR and CDR2 as FQNEAQ (reference sequence). The CDR3 sequence is 17 residues long. V lost 0 bases, J lost 2 bases, and 5 bases stayed unmatched. CDR3 DNA: TGTGCCAGCAGCTTAGCCCGGACTAGCGGGAACACCTACGAGCAGTACTTC. This codes for CASSLARTSGNTYEQYF.

This clone was recorded a few times. The chain employs TRBV13 and TRBJ1-1; D call uncertain. Trimming pared 6 bases from V and 4 bases from J, leaving 9 bases between. From germline, CDR1 is PRHDT and CDR2 FYEKMQ (reference sequence). The CDR3 extends over 12 amino acids. In DNA, the CDR3 is TGTGCCAGCAGGGCGATGGGCACTGAAGCTTTCTTT. It is translated as CASRAMGTEAFF.

The chain joins TRBV10-3 to TRBJ2-5, with 8 bases that match TRBD1. V was pared by 8 bases and J by 2 bases, with 4 bases of the junction left unmatched. This CDR3 region has 13 residues. Germline V gene data show CDR1 as ENHRY and CDR2 as SYGVKD. The CDR3 region has the DNA TGTGCCATCCGACAGGGGCCGCAAGAGACCCAGTACTTC. Translating gives CAIRQGPQETQYF.

This clone was observed a single time. The chain links TRBV6-5 to TRBJ2-7; 10 nucleotides match TRBD2. The length of the CDR3 is 14 residues. Losses at the gene ends were 5 bases for V and 2 bases for J; bases not matched to a gene: 3. Germline lookup yields CDR1 MNHEY and CDR2 SVGAGI. The CDR3 nucleotides are TGTGCCAGCAGTCAACTAGCGGGGCCCTACGAGCAGTACTTC. Translated: CASSQLAGPYEQYF.

The chain combines TRBV2 with TRBJ2-1; unclear D gene. CDR3 length equals 13 residues. Germline-derived CDR1 and CDR2 are SNHLY and FYNNEI. V was shortened by 7 bases and J by 4 bases, with 11 bases between the two germline ends. This CDR3 reads CASNREPYNEQFF. CDR3 nucleotides: TGTGCCAGCAATCGCGAACCTTACAATGAGCAGTTCTTC. The full variable domain, in which reference TRBV2 and TRBJ2-1 provide the parts outside the CDR3, is EPEVTQTPSHQVTQMGQEVILRCVPISNHLYFYWYRQILGQKVEFLVSFYNNEISEKSEIFDDQFSVERPDGSNFTLKIRSTKLEDSAMYFCASNREPYNEQFFGPGTRLTVL.

The chain uses TRBV4-1 and TRBJ2-7; a possible D gene is TRBD1 (6 bases). Germline V CDR1 and CDR2: MGHRA, YSYEKL. With 1 base removed from V and 3 bases from J, the gap between germline ends came to 13 bases. The CDR3 extends over 15 amino acids. The CDR3 DNA sequence: TGCGCCAGCAGCCAAGTGCAGGGGCCCAACTACGAGCAGTACTTC. Translation gives CASSQVQGPNYEQYF.

The rearrangement joins TRBV18 to TRBJ2-7; D assignment may be TRBD1 or TRBD2 (5 bases each). Germline CDR1 is KGHSH and CDR2 is LQKENI. The CDR3 loop spans 15 amino acids. V was clipped by 3 bases and J by 2 bases, with 14 bases between them. The CDR3 here is CASSPQQEDTYEQYF. Written as DNA, the CDR3 is TGTGCCAGCTCACCTCAACAGGAGGATACCTACGAGCAGTACTTC.

This chain links TRBV6-5 with TRBJ1-4, with D perhaps TRBD1 (5 bases). In germline, CDR1 is MNHEY, CDR2 SVGAGI. Between the trimmed V and J ends, which lost 6 bases and 8 bases, there was a span of 10 bases. This CDR3 comprises 12 residues. For the CDR3, the DNA is TGTGCCAGCAGAGTTTGGGGCGAAAAACTGTTTTTT. It yields the protein CASRVWGEKLFF.

CDR3 sequence (DNA): TGTGCCTGGAGTGTACCATTGGTGGCCGGGGTGAACACTGAAGCTTTCTTT. Residues: CAWSVPLVAGVNTEAFF. The V call is TRBV30, the J call TRBJ1-1; D gene uncertain. The V gene's germline CDR1 is GTSNPN and CDR2 SVGIG (reference sequence). V gave up 0 bases and J gave up 0 bases, with 17 bases separating them. CDR3 size: 17 residues.

On this clone: In the same sample, other DNA sequences code for this CDR3. The CDR3 DNA reads TGCGCCAGCAGCCAAGGGGACAGGGGAAACTATGGCTACACCTTC. It encodes CASSQGDRGNYGYTF. J is TRBJ1-2 and V is TRBV4-1; 10 positions agree with TRBD1. Germline assignment: CDR1 MGHRA and CDR2 YSYEKL. CDR3 length: 15 amino acids. With V trimmed by 1 base and J by 2 bases, 1 base remained unmatched.

CDR3 in amino acids: CASSFPGATEAFF. The CDR3 DNA reads TGTGCCAGCAGCTTTCCAGGGGCCACTGAAGCTTTCTTT. The chain has TRBV13 and TRBJ1-1, with D maybe TRBD1 (6 bases). The CDR3 has 13 amino acids. The V gene's germline CDR1 is PRHDT and CDR2 FYEKMQ (reference sequence). Between the trimmed V and J ends, which lost 3 bases and 4 bases, there was a span of 9 bases.

The rearrangement uses TRBV19 and TRBJ2-1, with 11 bases that match TRBD2. This CDR3 contains 15 residues. V trimming: 6 bases; J trimming: 6 bases; junction bases outside the gene matches: 7. CDR1 is LNHDA and CDR2 is SQIVND in the germline V gene (reference sequence). CDR3 bases: TGTGCCAGTAGACCCGGGACTAGCGGTGGCAATGAGCAGTTCTTC. It encodes CASRPGTSGGNEQFF.

The rearrangement links TRBV14 to TRBJ2-7; 7 bases map to TRBD1. Germline CDR1 is SGHDN and CDR2 is FVKESK. Trimming took 1 base from V and 1 from J; bases not matched to a gene: 1. The CDR3 has 14 amino acids. CDR3 loop: CASSQVGQSYEQYF. CDR3 DNA: TGTGCCAGCAGCCAAGTGGGACAGTCCTACGAGCAGTACTTC.